This TCR beta chain appears in the sequencing data of a study of T cells in Graves' hyperthyroidism and ophthalmopathy. In germline, CDR1 is MNHEY, CDR2 SMNVEV (reference sequence). The V and J ends lost 5 bases and 1 base respectively, with 15 bases between them. This CDR3 comprises 16 residues. The investigators amplified TCR beta CDR3 regions from RNA transcripts. TCR CDR3 underwent first-round RT-PCR with the HTBI primer set. TCRdb redid the calling of the multiplex PCR reads with MiXCR, one entry per CDR3 protein. This sample has 450,000 to 600,000 distinct CDR3 sequences, with about 14% found just once. If no ophthalmopathy progression occurred within 18 months, Graves' hyperthyroidism was stable. Investigators excluded patients with uncontrolled infection, other autoimmune disease, pregnancy or lactation.

Sequenced material: blood. The receptor was derived from a woman in her forties with Graves' hyperthyroidism. The genes are TRBV27 and TRBJ2-4; D not certain. The CDR3 protein is CASSPDGLSAKNIQYF. CDR3 bases: TGTGCCAGCAGTCCAGACGGCCTTTCGGCCAAAAACATTCAGTACTTC.